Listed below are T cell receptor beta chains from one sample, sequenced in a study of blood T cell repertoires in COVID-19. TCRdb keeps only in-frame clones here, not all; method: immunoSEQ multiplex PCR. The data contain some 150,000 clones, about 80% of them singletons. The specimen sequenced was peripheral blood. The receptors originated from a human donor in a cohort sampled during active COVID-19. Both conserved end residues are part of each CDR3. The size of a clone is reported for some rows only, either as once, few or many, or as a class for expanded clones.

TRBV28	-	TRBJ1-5	CASRPQGRSNQPQHF
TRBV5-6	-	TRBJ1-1	CASSWAWQDTEAFF
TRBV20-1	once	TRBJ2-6	CSARDVVLTF
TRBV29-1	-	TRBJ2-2	CSVGQTTGELFF
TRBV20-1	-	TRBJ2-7	CSASRNSNSYEQYF
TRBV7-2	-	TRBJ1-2	CASSSQRGGHGYTF
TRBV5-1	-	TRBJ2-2	CASSLSQGTGELFF
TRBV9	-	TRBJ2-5	CASSVSSGGAETQYF
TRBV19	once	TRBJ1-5	CASSRGQNSNQPQHF
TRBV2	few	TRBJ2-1	CASRGGQGSYNEQFF
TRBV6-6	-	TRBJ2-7	CASSQLAGGVAQYF
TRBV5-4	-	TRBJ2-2	CASSQGTGDTGELFF
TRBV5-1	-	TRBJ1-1	CASSLTIDRAEAFF
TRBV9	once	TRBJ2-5	CASSVEGPLAGGQETQYF
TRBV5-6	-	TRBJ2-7	CASSSANTYEQYF
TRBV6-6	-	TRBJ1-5	CASSLGQGLPSSNQPQHF
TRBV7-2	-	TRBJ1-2	CASSPHPGTIANYGYTF
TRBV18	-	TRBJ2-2	CASSMGHTGELFF
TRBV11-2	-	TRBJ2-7	CASSPSASEQYF
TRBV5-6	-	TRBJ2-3	CASSLTESTDTQYF
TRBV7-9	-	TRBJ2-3	CASSLEGLATDTQYF
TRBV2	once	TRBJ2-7	CASSWDRGYEQYF
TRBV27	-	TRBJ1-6	CASSLTVRGSPLHF
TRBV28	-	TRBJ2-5	CASSLRRQGFGREYF
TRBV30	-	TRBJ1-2	CAWSPGTGYGYTF
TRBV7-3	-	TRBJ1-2	CASSSQVNYGYTF
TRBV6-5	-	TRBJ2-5	CASQRQGGETQYF
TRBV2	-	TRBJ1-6	CASSEDRVGHSPLHF
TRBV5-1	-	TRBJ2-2	CASSLDWATGELFF
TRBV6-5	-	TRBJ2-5	CASRYFQGEETQYF
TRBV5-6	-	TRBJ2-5	CASDRGSETQYF
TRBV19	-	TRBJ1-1	CASSIPGVSAFF
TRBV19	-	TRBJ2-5	CASSIKVADYQETQYF
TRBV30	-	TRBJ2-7	CAWNKGFSYEQYF
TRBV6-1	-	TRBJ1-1	CASREDMNTEAFF
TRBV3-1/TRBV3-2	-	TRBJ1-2	CASSQQGFRRYGYTF
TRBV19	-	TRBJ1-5	CASSSGQGLGQPQHF
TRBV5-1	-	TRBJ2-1	CASSPGLAGGPSSYNEQFF
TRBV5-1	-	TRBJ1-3	CASSLPDRLNTIYF
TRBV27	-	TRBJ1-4	CASSLVGSVGKLFF